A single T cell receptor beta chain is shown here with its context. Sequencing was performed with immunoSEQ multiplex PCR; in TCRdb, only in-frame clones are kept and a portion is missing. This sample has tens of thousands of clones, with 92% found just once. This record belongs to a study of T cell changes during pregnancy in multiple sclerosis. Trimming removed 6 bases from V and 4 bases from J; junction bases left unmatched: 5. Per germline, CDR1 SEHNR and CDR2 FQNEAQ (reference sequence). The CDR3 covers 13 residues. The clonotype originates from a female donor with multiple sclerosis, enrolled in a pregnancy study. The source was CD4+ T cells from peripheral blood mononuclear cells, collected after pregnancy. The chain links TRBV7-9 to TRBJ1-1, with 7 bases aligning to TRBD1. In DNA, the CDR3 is TGTGCCAGCAGTTCACAGGGGAGCACTGAAGCTTTCTTT. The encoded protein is CASSSQGSTEAFF.